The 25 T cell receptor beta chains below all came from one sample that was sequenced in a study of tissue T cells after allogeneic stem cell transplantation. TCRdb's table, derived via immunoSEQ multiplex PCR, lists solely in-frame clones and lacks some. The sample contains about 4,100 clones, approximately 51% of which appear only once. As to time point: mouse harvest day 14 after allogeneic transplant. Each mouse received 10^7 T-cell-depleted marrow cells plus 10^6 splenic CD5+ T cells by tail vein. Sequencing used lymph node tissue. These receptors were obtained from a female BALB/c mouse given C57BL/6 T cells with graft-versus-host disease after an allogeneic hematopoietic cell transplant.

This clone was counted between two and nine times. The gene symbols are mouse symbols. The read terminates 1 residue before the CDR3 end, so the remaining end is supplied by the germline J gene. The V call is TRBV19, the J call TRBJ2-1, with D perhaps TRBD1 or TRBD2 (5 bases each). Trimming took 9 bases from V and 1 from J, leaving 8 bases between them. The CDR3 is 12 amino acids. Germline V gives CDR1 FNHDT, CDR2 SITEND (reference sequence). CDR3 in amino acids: CATGANYAEQFF. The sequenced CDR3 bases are TGTGCCACCGGGGCAAACTATGCTGAGCAGTTC.

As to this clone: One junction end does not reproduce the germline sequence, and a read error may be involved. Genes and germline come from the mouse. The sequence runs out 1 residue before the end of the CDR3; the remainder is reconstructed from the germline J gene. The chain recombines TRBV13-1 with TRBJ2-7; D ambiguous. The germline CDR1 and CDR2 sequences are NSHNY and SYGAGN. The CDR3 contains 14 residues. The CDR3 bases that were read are TGTGCCAGCAGTCATACCAGGAGCTCCCATGAACAGTAC. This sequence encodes CASSHTRSSHEQY. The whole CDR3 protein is CASSHTRSSHEQYF.

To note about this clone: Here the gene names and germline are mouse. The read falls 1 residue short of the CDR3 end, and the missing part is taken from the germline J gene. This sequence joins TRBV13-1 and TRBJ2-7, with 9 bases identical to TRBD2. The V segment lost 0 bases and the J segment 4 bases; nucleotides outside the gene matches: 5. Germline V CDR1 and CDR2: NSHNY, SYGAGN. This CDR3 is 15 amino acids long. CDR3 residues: CASSDAFGGAYEQYF. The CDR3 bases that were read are TGTGCCAGCAGTGATGCATTTGGGGGGGCTTATGAACAGTAC.

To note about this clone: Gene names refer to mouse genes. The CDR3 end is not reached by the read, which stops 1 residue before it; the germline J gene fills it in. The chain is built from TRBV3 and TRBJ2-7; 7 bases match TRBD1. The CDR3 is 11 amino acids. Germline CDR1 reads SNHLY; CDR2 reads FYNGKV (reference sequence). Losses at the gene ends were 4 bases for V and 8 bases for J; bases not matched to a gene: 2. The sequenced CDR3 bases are TGTGCCAGCAGCTCGACAGGGAAACAGTAC. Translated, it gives CASSSTGKQY. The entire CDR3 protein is CASSSTGKQYF. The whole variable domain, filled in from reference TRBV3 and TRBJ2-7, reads GPKVLQIPSHQIIDMGQMVTLNCDPVSNHLYFYWYKQILGQQMEFLVNFYNGKVMEKSKLFKDQFSVERPDGSYFTLKIQPTALEDSAVYFCASSSTGKQYFGPGTRLTVL.

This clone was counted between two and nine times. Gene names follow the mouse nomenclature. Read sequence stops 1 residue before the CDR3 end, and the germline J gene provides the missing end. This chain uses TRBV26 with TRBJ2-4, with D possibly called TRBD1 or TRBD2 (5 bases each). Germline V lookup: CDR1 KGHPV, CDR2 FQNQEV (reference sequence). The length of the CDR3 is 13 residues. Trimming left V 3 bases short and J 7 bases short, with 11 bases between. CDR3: CASSLPGTDTLYF. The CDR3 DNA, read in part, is TGTGCCAGCAGTCTTCCAGGGACGGACACCTTGTAC.

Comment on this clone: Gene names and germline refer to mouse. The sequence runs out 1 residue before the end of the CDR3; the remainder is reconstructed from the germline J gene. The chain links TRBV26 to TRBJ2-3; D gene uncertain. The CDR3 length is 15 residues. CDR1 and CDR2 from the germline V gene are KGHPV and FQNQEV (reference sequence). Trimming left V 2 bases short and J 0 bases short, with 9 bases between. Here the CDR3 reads CASSLRANSAETLYF. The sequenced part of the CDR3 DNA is TGTGCCAGCAGTCTGCGGGCAAATAGTGCAGAAACGCTGTAT.

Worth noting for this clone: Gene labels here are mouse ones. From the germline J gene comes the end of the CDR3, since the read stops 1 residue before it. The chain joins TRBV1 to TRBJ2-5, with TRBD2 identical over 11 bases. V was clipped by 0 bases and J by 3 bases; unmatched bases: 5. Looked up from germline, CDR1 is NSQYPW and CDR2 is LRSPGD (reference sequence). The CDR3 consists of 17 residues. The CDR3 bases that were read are TGCACCTGCAGTGCAGAAGGACTGGGGGGTCCTCAAGACACCCAGTAC. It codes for CTCSAEGLGGPQDTQY. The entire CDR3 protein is CTCSAEGLGGPQDTQYF.

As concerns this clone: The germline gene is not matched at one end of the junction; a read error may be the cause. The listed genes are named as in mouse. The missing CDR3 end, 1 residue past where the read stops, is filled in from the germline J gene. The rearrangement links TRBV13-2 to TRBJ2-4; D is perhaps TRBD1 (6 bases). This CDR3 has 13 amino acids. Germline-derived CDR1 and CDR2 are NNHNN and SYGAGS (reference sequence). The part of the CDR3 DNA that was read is TGTGCCAGCGGTGATACGGGACAAACCACCTTGTAC. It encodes CASGDTGQTTLY. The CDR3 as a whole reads CASGDTGQTTLYF.

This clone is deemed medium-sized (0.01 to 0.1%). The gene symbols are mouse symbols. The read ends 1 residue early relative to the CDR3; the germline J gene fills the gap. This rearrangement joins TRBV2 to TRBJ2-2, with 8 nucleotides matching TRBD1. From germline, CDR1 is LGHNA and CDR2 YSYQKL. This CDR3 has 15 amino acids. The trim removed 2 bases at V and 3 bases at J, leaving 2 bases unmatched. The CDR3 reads CASSQQGADTGQLYF. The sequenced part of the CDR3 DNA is TGTGCCAGCAGCCAACAGGGGGCAGACACCGGGCAGCTCTAC.

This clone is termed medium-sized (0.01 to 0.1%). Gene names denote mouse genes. Incomplete CDR3 DNA: TGTGCCAGCAGTGATGGGGGAGAACAGTAC. It codes for CASSDGGEQY. In full, the CDR3 reads CASSDGGEQYF. The genes are TRBV13-1 and TRBJ2-7; D not resolved. The CDR3 end falls 1 residue outside the read, so it is completed with the germline J gene. The CDR3 runs 11 residues. Germline CDR1 reads NSHNY; CDR2 reads SYGAGN. Trimming removed 0 bases at V and 7 bases at J, with 5 bases between.

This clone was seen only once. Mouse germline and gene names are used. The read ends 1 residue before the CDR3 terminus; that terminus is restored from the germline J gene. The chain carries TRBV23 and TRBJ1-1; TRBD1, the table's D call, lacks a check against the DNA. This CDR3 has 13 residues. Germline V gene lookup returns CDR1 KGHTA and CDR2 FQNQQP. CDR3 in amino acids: CSSSPGDNTEVFF. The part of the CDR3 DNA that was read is TGCTCCAGCAGTCCAGGGGACAACACAGAAGTCTTC.

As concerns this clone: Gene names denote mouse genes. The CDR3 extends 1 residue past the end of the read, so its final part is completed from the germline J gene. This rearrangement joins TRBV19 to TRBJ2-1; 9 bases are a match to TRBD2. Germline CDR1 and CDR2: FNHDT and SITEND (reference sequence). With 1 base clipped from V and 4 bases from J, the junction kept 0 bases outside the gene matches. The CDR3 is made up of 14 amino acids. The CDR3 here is CASSITGGYAEQFF. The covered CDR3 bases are TGTGCCAGCAGTATAACTGGGGGGTATGCTGAGCAGTTC.

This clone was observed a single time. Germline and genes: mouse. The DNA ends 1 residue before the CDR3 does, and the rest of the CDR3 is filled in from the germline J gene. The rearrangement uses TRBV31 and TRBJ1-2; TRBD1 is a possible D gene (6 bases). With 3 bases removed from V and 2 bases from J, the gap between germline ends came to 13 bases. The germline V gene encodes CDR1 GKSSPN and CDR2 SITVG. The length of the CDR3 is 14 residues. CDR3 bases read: TGTGCCTGGAGGCCCGGGGGGGCGAACTCCGACTACACC. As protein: CAWRPGGANSDYT. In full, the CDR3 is CAWRPGGANSDYTF.

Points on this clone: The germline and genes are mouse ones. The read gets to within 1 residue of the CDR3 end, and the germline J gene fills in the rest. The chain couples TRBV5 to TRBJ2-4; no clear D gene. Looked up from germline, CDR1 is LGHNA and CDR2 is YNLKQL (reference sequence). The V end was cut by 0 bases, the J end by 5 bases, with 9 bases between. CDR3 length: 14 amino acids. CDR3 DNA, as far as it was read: TGTGCCAGCAGCCAAGACCCCGGAAGAAACACCTTGTAC. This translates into CASSQDPGRNTLY. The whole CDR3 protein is CASSQDPGRNTLYF.

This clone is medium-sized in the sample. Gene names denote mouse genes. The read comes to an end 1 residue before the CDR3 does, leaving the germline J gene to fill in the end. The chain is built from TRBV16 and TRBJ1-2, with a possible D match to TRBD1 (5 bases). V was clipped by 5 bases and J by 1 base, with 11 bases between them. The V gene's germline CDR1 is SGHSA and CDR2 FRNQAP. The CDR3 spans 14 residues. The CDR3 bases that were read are TGTGCAAGCAGCCAGTGGGGGGAAAACTCCGACTACACC. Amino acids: CASSQWGENSDYT. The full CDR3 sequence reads CASSQWGENSDYTF.

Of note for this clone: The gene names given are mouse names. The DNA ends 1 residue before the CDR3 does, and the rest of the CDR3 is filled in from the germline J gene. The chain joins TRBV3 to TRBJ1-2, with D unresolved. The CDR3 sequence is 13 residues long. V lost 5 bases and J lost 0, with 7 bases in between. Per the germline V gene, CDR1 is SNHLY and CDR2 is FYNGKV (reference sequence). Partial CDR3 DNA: TGTGCCAGCAGCCGGGGAGCAAACTCCGACTACACC. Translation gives CASSRGANSDYT. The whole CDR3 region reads CASSRGANSDYTF.

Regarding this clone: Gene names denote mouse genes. The CDR3 DNA, read in part, is TGTGCCAGCAGCCAAGATTTGGGGAACAACCAGGCTCCGCTT. Protein: CASSQDLGNNQAPL. The whole CDR3 sequence is CASSQDLGNNQAPLF. The V and J genes are TRBV5 and TRBJ1-5, with D hard to call. With the read ending 1 residue before the CDR3 end, the germline J gene is used to fill in that end. The germline V gene encodes CDR1 LGHNA and CDR2 YNLKQL (reference sequence). The CDR3 runs 15 residues. The germline V and J ends were trimmed by 0 bases and 1 base, with 7 bases remaining between them.

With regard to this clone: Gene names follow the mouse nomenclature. The covered CDR3 bases are TGTGCCAGCTCTAAAAATCCGGGTTCTGGAAATACGCTCTAT. Translating it yields CASSKNPGSGNTLY. The full-length CDR3 reads as CASSKNPGSGNTLYF. The chain joins TRBV12-2 to TRBJ1-3; no clear D gene. The read ends 1 residue shy of where the CDR3 ends; the end is completed using the germline J gene. CDR1 SGHLS and CDR2 HYDKME come from the germline V gene. This CDR3 has 15 amino acids. Trimming cost V 3 bases and J 0 bases, with 11 bases left between them.

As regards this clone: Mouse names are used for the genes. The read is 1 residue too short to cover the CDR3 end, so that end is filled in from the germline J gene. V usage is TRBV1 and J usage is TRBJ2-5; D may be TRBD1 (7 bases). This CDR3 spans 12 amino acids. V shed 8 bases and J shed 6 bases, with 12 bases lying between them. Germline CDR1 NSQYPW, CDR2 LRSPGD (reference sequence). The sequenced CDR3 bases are TGCACCTGCGGGGGCAGGGGGGACACCCAGTAC. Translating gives CTCGGRGDTQY. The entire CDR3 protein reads CTCGGRGDTQYF.

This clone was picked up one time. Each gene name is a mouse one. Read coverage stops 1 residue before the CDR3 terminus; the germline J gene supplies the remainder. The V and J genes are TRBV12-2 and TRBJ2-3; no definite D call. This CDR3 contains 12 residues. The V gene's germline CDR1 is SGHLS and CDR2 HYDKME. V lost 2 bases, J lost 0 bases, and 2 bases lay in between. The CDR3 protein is CASSPSAETLYF. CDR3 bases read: TGTGCCAGCTCTCCTAGTGCAGAAACGCTGTAT.

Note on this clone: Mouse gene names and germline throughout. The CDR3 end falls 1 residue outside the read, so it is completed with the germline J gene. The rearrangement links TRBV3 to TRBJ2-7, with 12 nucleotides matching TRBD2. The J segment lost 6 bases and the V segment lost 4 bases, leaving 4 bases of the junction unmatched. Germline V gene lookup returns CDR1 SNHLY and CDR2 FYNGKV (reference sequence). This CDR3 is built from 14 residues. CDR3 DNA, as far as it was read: TGTGCCAGCAGCTACGACTGGGGGGGCTTTGAACAGTAC. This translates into CASSYDWGGFEQY. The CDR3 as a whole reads CASSYDWGGFEQYF.

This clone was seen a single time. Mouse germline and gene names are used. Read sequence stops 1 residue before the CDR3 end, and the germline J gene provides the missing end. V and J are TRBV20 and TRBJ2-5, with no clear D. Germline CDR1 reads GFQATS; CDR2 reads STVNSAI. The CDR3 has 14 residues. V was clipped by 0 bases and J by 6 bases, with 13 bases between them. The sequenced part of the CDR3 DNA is TGTGGTGCTAGGGATGGAGGGAGACGGGACACCCAGTAC. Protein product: CGARDGGRRDTQY. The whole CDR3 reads CGARDGGRRDTQYF.

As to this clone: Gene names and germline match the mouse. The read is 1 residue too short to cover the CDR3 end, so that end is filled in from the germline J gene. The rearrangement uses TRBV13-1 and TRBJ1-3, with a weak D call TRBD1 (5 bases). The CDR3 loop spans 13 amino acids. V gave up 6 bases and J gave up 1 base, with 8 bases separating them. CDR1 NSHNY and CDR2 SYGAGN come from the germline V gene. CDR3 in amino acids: CASNRTSGNTLYF. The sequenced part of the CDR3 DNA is TGTGCCAGCAACAGGACATCTGGAAATACGCTCTAT.

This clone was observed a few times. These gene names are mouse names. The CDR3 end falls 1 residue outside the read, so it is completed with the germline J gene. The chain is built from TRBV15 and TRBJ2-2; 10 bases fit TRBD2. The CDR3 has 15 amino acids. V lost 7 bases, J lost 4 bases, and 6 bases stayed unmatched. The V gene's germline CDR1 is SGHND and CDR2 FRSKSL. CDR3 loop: CASNLGGRGTGQLYF. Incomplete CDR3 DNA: TGTGCCAGCAACCTGGGGGGGCGCGGCACCGGGCAGCTCTAC.

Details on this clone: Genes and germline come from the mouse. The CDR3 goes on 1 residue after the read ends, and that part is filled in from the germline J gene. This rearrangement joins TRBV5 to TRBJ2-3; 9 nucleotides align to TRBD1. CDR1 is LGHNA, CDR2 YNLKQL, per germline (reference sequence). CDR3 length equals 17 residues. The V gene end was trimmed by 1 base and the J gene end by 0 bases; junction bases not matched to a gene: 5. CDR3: CASSQAPGQGSAETLYF. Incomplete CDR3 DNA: TGTGCCAGCAGCCAAGCCCCGGGACAGGGTAGTGCAGAAACGCTGTAT.